This T cell receptor beta chain was found in a study of T cell changes during pregnancy in multiple sclerosis (dated by TCRdb to about 2019). General notes on the study: The study examined how the T cell repertoire changed over the course of pregnancy in women with multiple sclerosis.

At the junction V is shortened by 4 bases and J by 11 bases; bases outside the gene matches: 12. Counted from cysteine to phenylalanine, this CDR3 has 16 amino acids. The retained sequence is limited to the CDR3, 48 bases, with the frame set at the first base. According to the germline V gene (reference sequence), CDR1 reads SGHNT and CDR2 reads YYREEE. As concerns this clone: What antigen it recognizes has not been identified. Base qualities were left out, and no much larger clone turns up one base away.

Library method: the immunoSEQ multiplex PCR assay. In TCRdb, the immuneACCESS table is reduced to in-frame sequences with V and J assigned. These tables do not hold every clone; where another copy was compared, an unresolved V gene accounts for under half, and the others remain unexplained. The sample data list 45,000 to 70,000 clones, and about 90% of these were observed just once. The ten most abundant clones make up 0.15% to 0.2% of the sample. This receptor was identified in a female donor in good health, enrolled as a control in a pregnancy study. The chain is assembled from TRBV5-4 and TRBJ2-1; TRBD2 agrees with 13 junctional bases. The sample was CD4+ T cells from peripheral blood mononuclear cells, taken after pregnancy. The nucleotide sequence is TGTGCCAGCAGCCAGCAACTAGCGGGGGGGAGAGGGCAGCAGTTCTTC. Its protein is CASSQQLAGGRGQQFF.